This passage covers 8 T cell receptor beta chains from one sample sequenced in a study of OX40 agonist ivuxolimab in advanced cancers. The table came from immunoSEQ multiplex PCR; TCRdb's copy has only in-frame clones and leaves some out. The profile covers roughly 93,000 clones, with about four fifths appearing a single time and 5.5% taken by the ten largest. Sequenced material: CD4+ or CD8+ T cells sorted from blood, taken in a trial of the OX40 agonist ivuxolimab. The source is an adult with an advanced solid tumor such as melanoma, head and neck, liver or kidney cancer.

This clone is a singleton in its sample. This rearrangement joins TRBV4-2 to TRBJ1-5; tentative D call: TRBD1 (5 bases). Trimming shortened V by 3 bases and J by 0 bases, and 9 bases separated the two germline ends. Germline CDR1 is LGHNA and CDR2 is YNFKEQ. The CDR3 consists of 15 residues. The CDR3 region is CASSQQGGSNQPQHF. CDR3 coding DNA: TGTGCCAGCAGCCAGCAGGGAGGTAGCAATCAGCCCCAGCATTTT.

The chain combines TRBV2 with TRBJ2-1; D may be TRBD1 (5 bases). Germline assignment: CDR1 SNHLY and CDR2 FYNNEI. This CDR3 region has 14 residues. V lost 4 bases to trimming and J lost 0 bases, with 7 bases between them. This CDR3 is CASSVDSSYNEQFF. CDR3 nucleotide sequence: TGTGCCAGCAGTGTCGACAGCTCCTACAATGAGCAGTTCTTC.

Within the sample, this clone is medium-sized (0.01 to 0.1%). The chain couples TRBV7-2 to TRBJ1-3; no definite D call. The CDR3 has 15 amino acids. V lost 0 bases and J lost 0, with 6 bases in between. Germline-derived CDR1 and CDR2 are SGHTA and FQGNSA. CDR3 sequence (DNA): TGTGCCAGCAGCTTAGCGGACGGCTCTGGAAACACCATATATTTT. This translates into CASSLADGSGNTIYF.

V usage is TRBV6-1 and J usage is TRBJ2-7; no clear D. V lost 0 bases to trimming and J lost 6 bases, with 12 bases between them. This CDR3 has 14 residues. Per the germline V gene, CDR1 is MNHNS and CDR2 is SASEGT. CDR3 protein: CASSEALVGREQYF. The CDR3, as DNA: TGTGCCAGCAGTGAAGCGCTCGTAGGTCGCGAGCAGTACTTC.

V usage is TRBV7-3 and J usage is TRBJ1-1, with 7 bases that match TRBD1. The trim removed 0 bases at V and 4 bases at J, leaving 2 bases unmatched. Germline CDR1 reads SGHTA; CDR2 reads FQGTGA. There are 14 residues in the CDR3. CDR3 coding DNA: TGTGCCAGCAGCTTAACCGACAGGGCCACTGAAGCTTTCTTT. Amino acids: CASSLTDRATEAFF.

The CDR3 here is CASSPETRSYNEQFF. CDR3 nucleotide sequence: TGTGCCAGCAGTCCGGAGACGAGGAGCTACAATGAGCAGTTCTTC. The genes are TRBV27 and TRBJ2-1; D is uncertain. The CDR3 has 15 residues. Germline CDR1 reads MNHEY; CDR2 reads SMNVEV (reference sequence). The germline V and J ends were trimmed by 5 bases and 3 bases, with 14 bases remaining between them.

The CDR3 sequence is CASSIYAGAISGANVLTF. The CDR3 DNA reads TGTGCCAGTAGTATCTACGCAGGGGCAATCTCTGGGGCCAACGTCCTGACTTTC. V gene TRBV19 combines with J gene TRBJ2-6, with a tentative D call TRBD1 (6 bases). Between the trimmed V and J ends, which lost 3 bases and 0 bases, there was a span of 15 bases. Looked up from germline, CDR1 is LNHDA and CDR2 is SQIVND (reference sequence). The CDR3 length is 18 residues.

This chain uses TRBV10-3 with TRBJ2-6; maybe TRBD2 (5 bases). The V gene's germline CDR1 is ENHRY and CDR2 SYGVKD. V lost 10 bases and J 2 bases, leaving 9 bases between the germline ends. The CDR3 spans 13 residues. The DNA of the CDR3 is TGTGCCAGTGCCGGGGCTGGGGCCAACGTCCTGACTTTC. This translates into CASAGAGANVLTF.